This TCR beta chain derives from a study of identical twins. Each CDR3 protein gets one entry after TCRdb re-called the 5' RACE reads with MiXCR. Counted here are more than 1.5 million distinct CDR3 sequences, under 35% occurring once; the ten biggest clones make up roughly 0.3%. The germline V gene encodes CDR1 SQVTM and CDR2 ANQGSEA. V shed 4 bases and J shed 1 base, with 7 bases lying between them. The CDR3 is 12 residues long. This clonotype was detected a few times. The antigen is unknown. Study-wide results and limits: Compared with models, monozygotic twins showed more out-of-frame TCR alpha sharing. A cross-sectional statistical analysis, not follow-up of the same donors, supported the conclusions.

The gene calls are TRBV29-1 and TRBJ1-2; D gene unclear. The receptor comes from a newborn girl in good health. Sample: cord blood. This chain's CDR3 is CSVGQVNYGYTF. Here the CDR3 DNA reads TGCAGCGTTGGGCAGGTTAACTATGGCTACACCTTC.